These 29 T cell receptor beta chains share one sample of origin, sequenced in a study of T cell responses to AZD1222 COVID-19 vaccine. Assay: immunoSEQ multiplex PCR; the TCRdb copy retains only in-frame clones and omits some. The data show roughly 120,000 clones, with 70% to 90% seen just once and roughly 8.9% held by the top ten. The sequencing here drew on peripheral blood, taken on day 0 of AZD1222 vaccination. These receptors originate from an adult in good health.

The chain is built from TRBV7-9 and TRBJ2-7; 7 nucleotides line up with TRBD1. CDR1 is SEHNR, CDR2 FQNEAQ, per germline (reference sequence). Trimming took 5 bases from V and 0 from J; bases not matched to a gene: 7. The CDR3 consists of 15 residues. The CDR3 region is CASSLGTVVSYEQYF. The CDR3, as DNA: TGTGCCAGCAGCCTCGGGACAGTTGTCTCCTACGAGCAGTACTTC. Full variable domain (rest looked up from reference TRBV7-9 and TRBJ2-7): DTGVSQNPRHKITKRGQNVTFRCDPISEHNRLYWYRQTLGQGPEFLTYFQNEAQLEKSRLLSDRFSAERPKGSFSTLEIQRTEQGDSAMYLCASSLGTVVSYEQYFGPGTRLTVT.

The gene calls are TRBV9 and TRBJ1-1; D perhaps matches TRBD1 (6 bases). The V and J ends lost 4 bases and 4 bases respectively, with 17 bases between them. CDR3 length: 15 amino acids. Germline values: CDR1 SGDLS, CDR2 YYNGEE. CDR3 amino acids: CASSPQTGRLTEAFF. CDR3 coding DNA: TGTGCCAGCAGCCCACAGACAGGCAGGCTCACTGAAGCTTTCTTT.

As concerns this clone: Other DNA sequences in this sample translate to the same CDR3. The rearrangement links TRBV18 to TRBJ2-5, with D perhaps TRBD1 or TRBD2 (6 bases each). The CDR3 has 13 amino acids. Per germline, CDR1 KGHSH and CDR2 LQKENI. Trimming removed 2 bases at V and 5 bases at J, with 9 bases between. The DNA for the CDR3 is TGTGCCAGCTCACCATTGGGGGGCGAGACCCAGTACTTC. Amino acids: CASSPLGGETQYF.

This sequence joins TRBV5-1 and TRBJ1-6, with D perhaps matching TRBD1 (5 bases). Trimming shortened V by 4 bases and J by 2 bases, and 19 bases separated the two germline ends. This CDR3 is built from 18 residues. Germline-derived CDR1 and CDR2 are SGHRS and YFSETQ. The CDR3 region is CASSTGHALVAYNSPLHF. CDR3 DNA: TGCGCCAGCAGCACCGGACACGCTCTAGTAGCCTATAATTCACCCCTCCACTTT.

The chain has TRBV24-1 and TRBJ2-3; D perhaps matches TRBD1 (5 bases). The CDR3 loop spans 16 amino acids. Per germline, CDR1 KGHDR and CDR2 SFDVKD. V shed 3 bases and J shed 2 bases, with 14 bases lying between them. Here the CDR3 reads CATSDRTTGPTDTQYF. CDR3 sequence (DNA): TGTGCCACCAGTGATCGAACCACAGGCCCCACAGATACGCAGTATTTT.

This chain links TRBV10-2 with TRBJ1-5; TRBD1 matches 8 bases. Germline V gene sequence: CDR1 WSHSY, CDR2 SAAADI. The CDR3 totals 17 residues. The V and J ends lost 2 bases and 1 base, in that order; junction bases with no gene match: 7. The CDR3, as DNA: TGCGCCAGCAGTGAGAGACAGGGGTCTTGGAGCAATCAGCCCCAGCATTTT. Protein sequence: CASSERQGSWSNQPQHF.

This clone appeared once. This chain uses TRBV15 with TRBJ1-5; unclear D gene. V was shortened by 8 bases and J by 3 bases, with 17 bases between the two germline ends. The V gene's germline CDR1 is LNHNV and CDR2 YYDKDF (reference sequence). This CDR3 comprises 15 residues. CDR3 nucleotide sequence: TGTGCCACCTCTATAGCCCAGACCTTCAATCAGCCCCAGCATTTT. This translates into CATSIAQTFNQPQHF.

This chain connects TRBV24-1 to TRBJ1-5; D is possibly TRBD1 (5 bases). The germline CDR1 and CDR2 sequences are KGHDR and SFDVKD. The CDR3 runs 19 residues. V gave up 0 bases and J gave up 0 bases, with 17 bases separating them. The DNA for the CDR3 is TGTGCCACCAGTGATTTGCATCGTCCAGGGTGGTTTAGCAATCAGCCCCAGCATTTT. Translated: CATSDLHRPGWFSNQPQHF.

CDR3 region: CASSIDGQQGFGYTF. The CDR3 DNA reads as TGTGCCAGTAGTATAGACGGGCAACAGGGTTTTGGCTACACCTTC. The chain joins TRBV19 to TRBJ1-2; D possibly corresponds to TRBD1 (6 bases). Germline V gives CDR1 LNHDA, CDR2 SQIVND (reference sequence). The CDR3 is 15 residues long. V lost 0 bases and J lost 7, with 15 bases in between.

The rearrangement joins TRBV6-5 to TRBJ2-1; 8 bases map to TRBD1. The CDR3 length is 15 residues. Germline values: CDR1 MNHEY, CDR2 SVGAGI. V shed 2 bases, J shed 4 bases, and the junction held 4 bases outside the gene matches. As DNA, the CDR3 is TGTGCCAGCAGTTACCGGACAGGGCTATACAATGAGCAGTTCTTC. The encoded protein is CASSYRTGLYNEQFF.

This clone is a singleton in its sample. The chain couples TRBV6-5 to TRBJ2-5, with TRBD2 identical over 8 bases. Germline lookup yields CDR1 MNHEY and CDR2 SVGAGI. V was clipped by 4 bases and J by 5 bases; unmatched bases: 9. The CDR3 spans 15 residues. The CDR3 protein is CASSSPGRARETQYF. The CDR3 DNA reads TGTGCCAGCAGTTCCCCCGGGAGGGCCCGGGAGACCCAGTACTTC.

In nucleotides, the CDR3 is TGTGCCAGCAGCGCCCCCCCTCACTATGGCTACACCTTC. Protein product: CASSAPPHYGYTF. The chain is built from TRBV27 and TRBJ1-2; D is ambiguous. The V gene's germline CDR1 is MNHEY and CDR2 SMNVEV (reference sequence). V lost 6 bases to trimming and J lost 3 bases, with 11 bases between them. The CDR3 runs 13 residues.

This clone was detected a few times. The V gene is TRBV28, the J gene TRBJ1-1, with no clear D. The ends were cut back, 2 bases at V and 4 bases at J, with 2 bases in the middle. Germline-derived CDR1 and CDR2 are MDHEN and SYDVKM. The CDR3 loop spans 11 amino acids. CDR3 nucleotide sequence: TGTGCCAGCAGTTTAGCCACTGAAGCTTTCTTT. It specifies CASSLATEAFF.

CDR3 sequence: CASTFSGAGKNTGELFF. CDR3 DNA sequence: TGTGCCAGCACCTTTTCAGGGGCTGGGAAGAACACCGGGGAGCTGTTTTTT. The chain joins TRBV28 to TRBJ2-2, with D perhaps matching TRBD1 (6 bases). Trimming removed 7 bases at V and 1 base at J, with 19 bases between. Germline loops: CDR1 MDHEN, CDR2 SYDVKM. The CDR3 sequence is 17 residues long. Using reference TRBV28 and TRBJ2-2 for the parts outside the CDR3, the full variable domain is DVKVTQSSRYLVKRTGEKVFLECVQDMDHENMFWYRQDPGLGLRLIYFSYDVKMKEKGDIPEGYSVSREKKERFSLILESASTNQTSMYLCASTFSGAGKNTGELFFGEGSRLTVL.

The chain carries TRBV6-6 and TRBJ2-7, with 12 positions matching TRBD2. The trim removed 5 bases at V and 6 bases at J, leaving 17 bases unmatched. Germline CDR1 reads MNHNY; CDR2 reads SVGAGI (reference sequence). This CDR3 region has 18 residues. CDR3: CASSHRGLAGLSGSEQYF. The DNA of the CDR3 is TGTGCCAGCAGTCACAGGGGACTAGCGGGCCTTTCGGGTAGCGAGCAGTACTTC.

The rearrangement joins TRBV21-1 to TRBJ2-7; TRBD2, the table's D call, lacks a check against the DNA. TRBV21-1 is recorded as a pseudogene. The CDR3 has 14 amino acids. As DNA, the CDR3 is TGTGCCAGCAGCAAGGGGAGAACGGGCTACGAGCAGTACTTC. As protein: CASSKGRTGYEQYF.

This chain links TRBV28 with TRBJ1-1, with a tentative D call TRBD1 (6 bases). Germline V CDR1 and CDR2: MDHEN, SYDVKM. This CDR3 spans 15 amino acids. Between the trimmed V and J ends, which lost 5 bases and 5 bases, there was a span of 18 bases. CDR3: CASSEIKGGRTEAFF. The CDR3 nucleotides are TGTGCCAGCAGTGAAATTAAAGGGGGAAGGACTGAAGCTTTCTTT.

The V call is TRBV28, the J call TRBJ2-7; TRBD1 matches at 9 bases. The ends lost 5 bases at V and 0 bases at J; junction bases unmatched: 5. This CDR3 contains 15 residues. Germline V gene lookup returns CDR1 MDHEN and CDR2 SYDVKM. The CDR3 DNA follows: TGTGCCAGCAGTCCGACAGGGGGAAGCTCCTACGAGCAGTACTTC. Its protein is CASSPTGGSSYEQYF.

J is TRBJ2-3 and V is TRBV2, with TRBD2 matching over 7 bases. Germline V CDR1 and CDR2: SNHLY, FYNNEI. V gave up 5 bases and J gave up 2 bases; unmatched junction bases: 7. This CDR3 comprises 15 residues. The CDR3 here is CASSSRTSPTDTQYF. In DNA form, the CDR3 reads TGTGCCAGCAGTTCTCGGACTAGTCCCACAGATACGCAGTATTTT.

CDR3 protein: CASSQGRGWQPQHF. The DNA for the CDR3 is TGTGCCAGCAGCCAAGGTCGTGGGTGGCAGCCCCAGCATTTT. The rearrangement uses TRBV3-1 (or the pseudogene TRBV3-2) and TRBJ1-5, with D unclear. The CDR3 is 14 residues long. Germline V gene lookup returns CDR1 LGHDT and CDR2 YNNKEL (reference sequence). V lost 1 base to trimming and J lost 7 bases, with 11 bases between them.

This rearrangement joins TRBV19 to TRBJ1-6; D is possibly TRBD1 (6 bases). Germline CDR1 LNHDA, CDR2 SQIVND (reference sequence). The CDR3 runs to 15 residues. V was cut by 3 bases and J by 2 bases, with 8 bases left in between. The CDR3 here is CASSIQGTYNSPLHF. The CDR3 nucleotides are TGTGCCAGTAGTATCCAGGGGACCTATAATTCACCCCTCCACTTT.

The CDR3 coding sequence is TGTGCCAGCAGTTTAAGGGCCAAGGACTACGAGCAGTACTTC. Translation: CASSLRAKDYEQYF. The chain combines TRBV28 with TRBJ2-7; no clear D gene. Germline loops: CDR1 MDHEN, CDR2 SYDVKM. Trimming removed 2 bases from V and 3 bases from J, with 11 bases in between. The CDR3 spans 14 residues.

The V gene is TRBV20-1, the J gene TRBJ1-6; D call uncertain. Germline V gene lookup returns CDR1 DFQATT and CDR2 SNEGSKA (reference sequence). Trimming left V 5 bases short and J 14 bases short, with 10 bases between. There are 10 residues in the CDR3. CDR3 in DNA: TGCAGTGCTGGGGAATTCACCCTCCACTTT. Encoded protein: CSAGEFTLHF.

This clone appeared a few times. Other nucleotide sequences from this sample produce the same CDR3. The V and J genes are TRBV7-3 and TRBJ2-5; the D gene could be TRBD1 or TRBD2 (5 bases each). The ends were cut back, 4 bases at V and 4 bases at J, with 16 bases in the middle. Germline V gene data show CDR1 as SGHTA and CDR2 as FQGTGA. This CDR3 is 15 amino acids long. CDR3 sequence (DNA): TGTGCCAGCAGCTCGACCGGGACCTGGGGAGAGACCCAGTACTTC. Its protein product is CASSSTGTWGETQYF.

The chain links TRBV11-2 to TRBJ1-1; D is unresolved. Looked up from germline, CDR1 is SGHAT and CDR2 is FQNNGV. The CDR3 length is 14 residues. V shed 1 base and J shed 6 bases, with 12 bases lying between them. The CDR3 sequence: CASSLGLLGSEAFF. The CDR3 DNA reads TGTGCCAGCAGCTTAGGTCTCCTCGGGTCTGAAGCTTTCTTT.

This clone is a singleton in its sample. The chain has TRBV2 and TRBJ1-6; TRBD1 is a possible D gene (5 bases). Germline values: CDR1 SNHLY, CDR2 FYNNEI. The CDR3 is 14 amino acids. V lost 4 bases, J lost 10 bases, and 14 bases lay in between. The DNA of the CDR3 is TGTGCCAGCAGTGGGGACCGCGGGGGATCACCCCTCCACTTT. Residues: CASSGDRGGSPLHF.

The count of this clone is one. The chain carries TRBV15 and TRBJ1-1, with TRBD1 matching 7 bases. CDR3 size: 19 residues. The germline gives CDR1 LNHNV, CDR2 YYDKDF (reference sequence). V shed 4 bases and J 0 bases; nucleotides not matched to a gene: 17. The CDR3 reads CATSTLPGQPGGMNTEAFF. Written as DNA, the CDR3 is TGTGCCACCAGCACTTTACCGGGACAGCCTGGGGGGATGAACACTGAAGCTTTCTTT. Complete variable domain (other parts from reference TRBV15 and TRBJ1-1): DAMVIQNPRYQVTQFGKPVTLSCSQTLNHNVMYWYQQKSSQAPKLLFHYYDKDFNNEADTPDNFQSRRPNTSFCFLDIRSPGLGDTAMYLCATSTLPGQPGGMNTEAFFGQGTRLTVV.

The chain joins TRBV29-1 to TRBJ2-1; 11 bases are shared with TRBD1. Trimming cost V 5 bases and J 4 bases; bases outside gene matches: 10. The CDR3 is 16 amino acids. Germline assignment: CDR1 SQVTM and CDR2 ANQGSEA. The CDR3 spells CSVRVRTGGGYNEQFF. The CDR3 nucleotides read TGCAGCGTTCGCGTCAGGACAGGGGGCGGTTACAATGAGCAGTTCTTC.

The chain is built from TRBV6-4 and TRBJ1-5, with D perhaps TRBD1 (5 bases). The V gene lost 5 bases and the J gene lost 2 bases, with 13 bases spanning the gap. In germline, CDR1 is MRHNA, CDR2 SNTAGT. CDR3 length: 15 residues. The CDR3 protein is CASSPEGFGNQPQHF. The CDR3 DNA sequence: TGTGCCAGCAGTCCCGAGGGGTTCGGCAATCAGCCCCAGCATTTT.